This T cell receptor (beta chain) stems from a study of cytomegalovirus exposure and HLA in healthy donors. Findings of the study overall: Earlier results showed most TCR beta V segments being productive about 87% or about 30% of the time. When a later analysis was performed, an Asian-associated ancestry cluster reportedly had fewer N-insertions than the roughly 630-donor mean.

Comment on this clone: Its antigen is not identified.

A multiplex PCR was run with 60 Vbeta primers and 13 Jbeta primers. Profiling relied on immunoSEQ multiplex PCR, and the TCRdb table lists in-frame clones only, not all of them. Here the sample spans fewer than 120,000 clones, more than 75% being singletons. The CDR3 is made up of 17 amino acids. Germline lookup yields CDR1 SGHTA and CDR2 FQGNSA. V dropped 3 bases and J dropped 4; count of bases not matched to a gene: 10. Sequencing input: PBMCs. The chain is built from TRBV7-2 and TRBJ2-5; TRBD2 agrees at 11 bases. The TCR comes from a man aged 35-49 years in good health and CMV-seronegative. The CDR3 DNA follows: TGTGCCAGCAGCTTGGGGGCCCGTAGCGGGGGGGCAGAGACCCAGTACTTC. This codes for CASSLGARSGGAETQYF.